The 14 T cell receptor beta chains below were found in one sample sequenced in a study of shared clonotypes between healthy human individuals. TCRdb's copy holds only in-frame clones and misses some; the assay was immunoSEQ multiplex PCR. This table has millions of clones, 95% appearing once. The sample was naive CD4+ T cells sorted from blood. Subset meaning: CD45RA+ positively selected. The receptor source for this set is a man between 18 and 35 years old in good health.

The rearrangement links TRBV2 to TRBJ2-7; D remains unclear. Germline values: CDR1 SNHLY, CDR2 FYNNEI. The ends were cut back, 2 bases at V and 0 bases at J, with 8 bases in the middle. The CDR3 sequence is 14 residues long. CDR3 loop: CASSEQRSSYEQYF. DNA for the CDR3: TGTGCCAGCAGTGAACAAAGGAGCTCCTACGAGCAGTACTTC.

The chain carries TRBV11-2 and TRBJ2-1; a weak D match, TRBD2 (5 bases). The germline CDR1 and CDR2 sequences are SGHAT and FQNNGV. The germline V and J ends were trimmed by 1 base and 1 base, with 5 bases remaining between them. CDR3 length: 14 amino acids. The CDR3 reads CASSLGTSYNEQFF. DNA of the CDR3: TGTGCCAGCAGCTTAGGGACTTCCTACAATGAGCAGTTCTTC.

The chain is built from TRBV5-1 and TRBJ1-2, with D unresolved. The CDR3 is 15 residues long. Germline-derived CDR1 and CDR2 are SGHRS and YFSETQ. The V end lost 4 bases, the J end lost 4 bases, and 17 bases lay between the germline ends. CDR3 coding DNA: TGCGCCAGCAGCCCCGCCGGGCCCCCAGCCTATGGCTACACCTTC. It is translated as CASSPAGPPAYGYTF.

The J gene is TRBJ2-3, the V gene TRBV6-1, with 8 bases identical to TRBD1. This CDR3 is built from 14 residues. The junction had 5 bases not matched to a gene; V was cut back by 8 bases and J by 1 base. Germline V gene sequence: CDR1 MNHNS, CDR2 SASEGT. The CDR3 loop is CASQTGVGTDTQYF. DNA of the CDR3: TGTGCCAGCCAGACAGGGGTTGGCACAGATACGCAGTATTTT.

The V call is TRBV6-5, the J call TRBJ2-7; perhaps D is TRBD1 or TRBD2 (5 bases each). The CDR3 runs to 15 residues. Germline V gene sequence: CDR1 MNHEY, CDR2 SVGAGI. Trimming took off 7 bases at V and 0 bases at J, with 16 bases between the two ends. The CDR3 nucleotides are TGTGCCAGCACCTCTGGGGGAGCTTACTCCTACGAGCAGTACTTC. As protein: CASTSGGAYSYEQYF.

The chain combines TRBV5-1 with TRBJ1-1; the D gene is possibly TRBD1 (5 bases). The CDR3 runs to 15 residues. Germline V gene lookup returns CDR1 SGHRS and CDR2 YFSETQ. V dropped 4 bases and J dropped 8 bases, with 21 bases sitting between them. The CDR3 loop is CASSHGGVLGEEAFF. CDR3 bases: TGCGCCAGCAGCCACGGAGGGGTGTTGGGGGAGGAAGCTTTCTTT.

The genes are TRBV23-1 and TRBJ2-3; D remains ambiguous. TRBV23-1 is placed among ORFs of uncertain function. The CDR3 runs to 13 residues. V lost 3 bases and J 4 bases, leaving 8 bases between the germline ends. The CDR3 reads CASSHRSPDTQYF. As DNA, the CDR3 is TGCGCCAGCAGTCACAGGTCCCCAGATACGCAGTATTTT.

The CDR3 sequence: CASSNLENSPLHF. The CDR3 bases are TGTGCCAGCAGCAACCTAGAGAATTCACCCCTCCACTTT. This chain connects TRBV9 to TRBJ1-6; D is ambiguous. The CDR3 is 13 residues long. The germline gives CDR1 SGDLS, CDR2 YYNGEE. Trimming shortened V by 4 bases and J by 7 bases, and 9 bases separated the two germline ends.

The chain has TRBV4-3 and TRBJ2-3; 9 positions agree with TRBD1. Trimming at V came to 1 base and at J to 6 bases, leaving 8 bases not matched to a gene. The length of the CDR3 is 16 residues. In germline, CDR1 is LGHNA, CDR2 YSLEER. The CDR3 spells CASSQAVGQGSDTQYF. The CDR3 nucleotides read TGCGCCAGCAGCCAAGCAGTGGGACAGGGTTCGGATACGCAGTATTTT.

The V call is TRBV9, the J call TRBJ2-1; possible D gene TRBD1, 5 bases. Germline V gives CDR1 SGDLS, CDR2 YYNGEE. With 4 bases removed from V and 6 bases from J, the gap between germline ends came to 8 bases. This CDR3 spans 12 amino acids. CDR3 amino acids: CASSPQGNEQFF. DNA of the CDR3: TGTGCCAGCAGCCCCCAGGGCAATGAGCAGTTCTTC.

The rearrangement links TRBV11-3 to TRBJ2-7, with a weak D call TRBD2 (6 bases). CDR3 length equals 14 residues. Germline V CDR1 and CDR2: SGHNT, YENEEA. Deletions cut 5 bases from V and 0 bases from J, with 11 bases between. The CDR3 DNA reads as TGTGCCAGCAGCCCCGGAGGGCCCTCCTACGAGCAGTACTTC. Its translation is CASSPGGPSYEQYF.

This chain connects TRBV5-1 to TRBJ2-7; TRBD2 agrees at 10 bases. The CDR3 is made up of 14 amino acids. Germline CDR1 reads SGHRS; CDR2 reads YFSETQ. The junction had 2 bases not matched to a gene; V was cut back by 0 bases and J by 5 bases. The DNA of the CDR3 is TGCGCCAGCAGCTTGGCCGGGACTAGCGACGAGCAGTACTTC. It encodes CASSLAGTSDEQYF.

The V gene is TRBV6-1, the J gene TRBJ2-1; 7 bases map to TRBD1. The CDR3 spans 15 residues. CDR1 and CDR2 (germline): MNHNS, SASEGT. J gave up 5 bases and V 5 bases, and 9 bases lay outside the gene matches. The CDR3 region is CASSRRIGTDNEQFF. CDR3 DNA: TGTGCCAGCAGTAGACGAATCGGGACAGACAATGAGCAGTTCTTC.

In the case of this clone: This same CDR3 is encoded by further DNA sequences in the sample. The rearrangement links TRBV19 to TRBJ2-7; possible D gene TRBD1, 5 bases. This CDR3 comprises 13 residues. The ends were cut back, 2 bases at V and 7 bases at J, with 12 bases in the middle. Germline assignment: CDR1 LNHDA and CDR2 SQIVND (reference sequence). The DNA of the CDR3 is TGTGCCAGTAGTATACAGGGCGCTGGGGAGCAGTACTTC. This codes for CASSIQGAGEQYF.